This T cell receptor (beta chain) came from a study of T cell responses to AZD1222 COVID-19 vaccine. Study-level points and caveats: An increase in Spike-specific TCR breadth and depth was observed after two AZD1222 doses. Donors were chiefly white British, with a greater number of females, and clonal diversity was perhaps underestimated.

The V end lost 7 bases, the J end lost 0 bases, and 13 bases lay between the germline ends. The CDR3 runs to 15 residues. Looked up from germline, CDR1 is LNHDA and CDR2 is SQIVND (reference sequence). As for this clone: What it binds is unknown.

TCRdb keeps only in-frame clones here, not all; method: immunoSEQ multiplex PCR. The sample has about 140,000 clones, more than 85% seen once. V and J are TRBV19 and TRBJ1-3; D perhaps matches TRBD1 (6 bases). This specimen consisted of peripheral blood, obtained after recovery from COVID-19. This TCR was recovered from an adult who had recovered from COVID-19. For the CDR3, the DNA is TGTGCCAGTACACCGGGGGCATACTCTGGAAACACCATATATTTT. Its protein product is CASTPGAYSGNTIYF.